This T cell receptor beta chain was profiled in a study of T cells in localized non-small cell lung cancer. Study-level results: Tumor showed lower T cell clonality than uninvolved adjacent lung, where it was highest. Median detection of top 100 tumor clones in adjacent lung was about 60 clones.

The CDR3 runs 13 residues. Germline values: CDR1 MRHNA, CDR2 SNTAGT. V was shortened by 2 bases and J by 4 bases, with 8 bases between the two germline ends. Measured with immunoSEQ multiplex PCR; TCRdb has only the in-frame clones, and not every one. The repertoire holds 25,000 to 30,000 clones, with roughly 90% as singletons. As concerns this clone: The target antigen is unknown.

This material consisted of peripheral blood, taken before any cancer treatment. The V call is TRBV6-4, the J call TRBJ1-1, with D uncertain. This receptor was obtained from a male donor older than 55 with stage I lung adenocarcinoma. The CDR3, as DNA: TGTGCCAGCAGTGACGGGGTCGGCACTGAAGCTTTCTTT. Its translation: CASSDGVGTEAFF.